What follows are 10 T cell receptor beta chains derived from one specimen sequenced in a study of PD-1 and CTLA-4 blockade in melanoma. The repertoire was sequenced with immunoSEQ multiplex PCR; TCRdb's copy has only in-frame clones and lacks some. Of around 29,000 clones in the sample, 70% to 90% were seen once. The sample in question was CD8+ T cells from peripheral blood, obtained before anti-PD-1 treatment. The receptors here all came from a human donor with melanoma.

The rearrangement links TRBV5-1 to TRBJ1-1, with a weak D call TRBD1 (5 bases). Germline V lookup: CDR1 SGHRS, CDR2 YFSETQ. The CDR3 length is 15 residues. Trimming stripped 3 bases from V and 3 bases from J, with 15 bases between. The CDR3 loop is CASSSGRGGDTEAFF. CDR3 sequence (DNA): TGCGCCAGCAGCTCAGGGCGCGGAGGGGACACTGAAGCTTTCTTT.

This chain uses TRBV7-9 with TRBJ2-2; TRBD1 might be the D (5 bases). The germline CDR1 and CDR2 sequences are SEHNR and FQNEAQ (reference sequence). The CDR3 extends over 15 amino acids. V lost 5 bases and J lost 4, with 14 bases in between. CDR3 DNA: TGTGCCAGCAGCCCGGTGGGGCCCTTCACCGGGGAGCTGTTTTTT. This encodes CASSPVGPFTGELFF.

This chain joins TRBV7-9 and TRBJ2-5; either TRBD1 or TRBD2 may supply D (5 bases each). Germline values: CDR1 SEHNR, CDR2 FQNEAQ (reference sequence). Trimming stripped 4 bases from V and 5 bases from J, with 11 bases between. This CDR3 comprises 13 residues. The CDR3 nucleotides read TGTGCCAGCAGCTCGGGACCGACGGAGACCCAGTACTTC. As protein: CASSSGPTETQYF. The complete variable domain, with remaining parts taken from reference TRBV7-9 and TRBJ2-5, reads DTGVSQNPRHKITKRGQNVTFRCDPISEHNRLYWYRQTLGQGPEFLTYFQNEAQLEKSRLLSDRFSAERPKGSFSTLEIQRTEQGDSAMYLCASSSGPTETQYFGPGTRLLVL.

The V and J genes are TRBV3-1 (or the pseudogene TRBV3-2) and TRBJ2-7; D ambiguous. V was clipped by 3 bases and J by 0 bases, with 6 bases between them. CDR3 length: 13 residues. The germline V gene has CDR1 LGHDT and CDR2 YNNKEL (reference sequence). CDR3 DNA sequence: TGTGCCAGCAGCCATCCCAGCTCCTACGAGCAGTACTTC. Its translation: CASSHPSSYEQYF.

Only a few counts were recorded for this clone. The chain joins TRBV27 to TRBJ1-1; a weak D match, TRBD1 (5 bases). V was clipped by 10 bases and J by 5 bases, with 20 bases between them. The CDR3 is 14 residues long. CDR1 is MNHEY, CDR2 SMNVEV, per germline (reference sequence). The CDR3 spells CATGRRGGETEAFF. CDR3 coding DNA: TGTGCCACCGGCCGGAGGGGAGGAGAAACTGAAGCTTTCTTT.

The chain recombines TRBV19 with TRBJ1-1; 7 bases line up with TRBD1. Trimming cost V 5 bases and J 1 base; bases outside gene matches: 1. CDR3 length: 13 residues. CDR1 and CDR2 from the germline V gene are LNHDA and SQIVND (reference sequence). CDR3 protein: CASSYRGNTEAFF. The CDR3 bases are TGTGCCAGTAGTTACAGGGGGAACACTGAAGCTTTCTTT.

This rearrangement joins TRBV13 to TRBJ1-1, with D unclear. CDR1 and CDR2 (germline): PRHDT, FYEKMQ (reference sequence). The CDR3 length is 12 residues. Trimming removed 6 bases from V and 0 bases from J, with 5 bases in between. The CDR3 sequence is CASRSMNTEAFF. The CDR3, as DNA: TGTGCCAGCAGAAGCATGAACACTGAAGCTTTCTTT.

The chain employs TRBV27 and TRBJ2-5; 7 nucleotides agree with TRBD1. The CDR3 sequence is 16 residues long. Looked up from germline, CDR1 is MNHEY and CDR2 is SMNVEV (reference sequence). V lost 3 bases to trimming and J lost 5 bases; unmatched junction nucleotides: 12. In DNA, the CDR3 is TGTGCCAGCAGTTTCTCAAAAGTGACAGGGTTTGAGACCCAGTACTTC. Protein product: CASSFSKVTGFETQYF.

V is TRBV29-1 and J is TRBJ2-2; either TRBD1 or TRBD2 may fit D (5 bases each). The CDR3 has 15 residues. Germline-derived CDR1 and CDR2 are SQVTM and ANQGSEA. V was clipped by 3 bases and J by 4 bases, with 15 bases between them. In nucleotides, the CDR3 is TGCAGCGTTGAGGGGACGGTTGAGAGCACCGGGGAGCTGTTTTTT. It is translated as CSVEGTVESTGELFF.

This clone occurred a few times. The DNA of the CDR3 is TGTGCCAGCAGTGACCCCGGGAGGTTGTACACTGAAGCTTTCTTT. It translates to CASSDPGRLYTEAFF. V is TRBV6-1 and J is TRBJ1-1; no definite D call. V was pared by 3 bases and J by 3 bases, with 14 bases between. Germline V gene sequence: CDR1 MNHNS, CDR2 SASEGT. This CDR3 has 15 amino acids.